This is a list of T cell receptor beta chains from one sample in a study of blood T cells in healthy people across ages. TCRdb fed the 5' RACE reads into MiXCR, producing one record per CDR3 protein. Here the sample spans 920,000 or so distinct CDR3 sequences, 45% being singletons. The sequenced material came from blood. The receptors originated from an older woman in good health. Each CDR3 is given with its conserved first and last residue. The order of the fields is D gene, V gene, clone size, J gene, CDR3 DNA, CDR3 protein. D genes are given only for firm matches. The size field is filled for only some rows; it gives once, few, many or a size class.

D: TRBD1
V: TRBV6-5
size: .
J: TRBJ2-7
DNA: TGTGCCAGCAGGGAACTACAGGGGGTCTACGAGCAGTACTTC
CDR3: CASRELQGVYEQYF

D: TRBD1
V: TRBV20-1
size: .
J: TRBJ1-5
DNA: TGCAGTGCTAGAGAGAAAGGACAGGGGGATCAGCCCCAGCATTTT
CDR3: CSAREKGQGDQPQHF

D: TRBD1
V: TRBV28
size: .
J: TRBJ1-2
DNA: TGTGCCAGCAGTTTAGGACAGGGGGCTAGCTATGGCTACACCTTC
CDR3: CASSLGQGASYGYTF

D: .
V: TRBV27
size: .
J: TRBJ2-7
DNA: TGTGCCAGCAGTCCTTGGGCGGGGAGCTCCTACGAGCAGTACTTC
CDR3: CASSPWAGSSYEQYF

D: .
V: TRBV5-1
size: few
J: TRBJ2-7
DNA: TGCGCCAGCAGCTTAGGCCAGCATTCCTACGAGCAGTACTTC
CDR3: CASSLGQHSYEQYF

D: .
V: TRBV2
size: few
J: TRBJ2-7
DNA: TGTGCCAGCATGGCCCCGAGGGAATCCTCCTACGAGCAGTACTTC
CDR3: CASMAPRESSYEQYF

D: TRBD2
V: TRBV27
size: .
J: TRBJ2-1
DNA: TGTGCCAGCAGTTCAGATAGCGGGAGGGTAGGATGGAATGAGCAGTTCTTC
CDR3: CASSSDSGRVGWNEQFF

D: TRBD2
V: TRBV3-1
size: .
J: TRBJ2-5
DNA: TGTGCCAGCAGCCGGACTAGCGGGAGGGCAGAGACCCAGTACTTC
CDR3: CASSRTSGRAETQYF

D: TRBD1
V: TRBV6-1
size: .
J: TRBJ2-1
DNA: TGTGCCAGCACTTGGACAGGGGATGAGCAGTTCTTC
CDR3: CASTWTGDEQFF

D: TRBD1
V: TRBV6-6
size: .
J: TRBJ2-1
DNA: TGTGCCAGCAGATTGGGGACAGGAGTCTACGAGCAGTTCTTC
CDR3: CASRLGTGVYEQFF

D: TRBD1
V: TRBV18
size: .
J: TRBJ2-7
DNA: TGTGCCAGCTCACACCGGACAGGGATCGCCGGGTGGTACGAGCAGTACTTC
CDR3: CASSHRTGIAGWYEQYF

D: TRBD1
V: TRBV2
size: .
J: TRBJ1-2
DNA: TGTGCCAGCAGTGGTAGACAGGGCCGATATGGCTACACCTTC
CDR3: CASSGRQGRYGYTF

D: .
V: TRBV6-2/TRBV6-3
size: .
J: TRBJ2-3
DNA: TGTGCCAGCAGAGGGCCAACTATAGGCACAGATACGCAGTATTTT
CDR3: CASRGPTIGTDTQYF

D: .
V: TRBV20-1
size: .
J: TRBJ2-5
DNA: TGCAGTGTTTGGAGAGGGGAGACCCAGTACTTC
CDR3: CSVWRGETQYF

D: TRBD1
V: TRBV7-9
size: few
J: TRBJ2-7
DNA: TGTGCCAGTTCCGGGACAGGGACGATCTACGAGCAGTACTTC
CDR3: CASSGTGTIYEQYF

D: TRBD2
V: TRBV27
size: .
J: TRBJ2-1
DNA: TGTGCCAGCAGTTCCGGACTAGGAAGAGACAATGAGCAGTTCTTC
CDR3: CASSSGLGRDNEQFF

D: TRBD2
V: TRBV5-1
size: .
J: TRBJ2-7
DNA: TGCGCCAGCAGCTTGCCTAGCGGGGATGAGCAGTACTTC
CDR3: CASSLPSGDEQYF

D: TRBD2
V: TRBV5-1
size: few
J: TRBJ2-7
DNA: TGCGCCAGCAGCTGGACTAGCGGACGAGCGAACGAGCAGTACTTC
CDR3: CASSWTSGRANEQYF

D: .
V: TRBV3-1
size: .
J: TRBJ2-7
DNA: TGTGCCAGCAGCCAAGTTGGTCTTGCCGCCCCCCGCTCCTACAATGAGCAGTACTTC
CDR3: CASSQVGLAAPRSYNEQYF

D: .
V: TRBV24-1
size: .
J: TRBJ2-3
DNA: TGTGCCACCAGTGACCCGCCGGGATCGGCAGATACGCAGTATTTT
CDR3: CATSDPPGSADTQYF

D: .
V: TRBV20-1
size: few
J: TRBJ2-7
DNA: TGCAGTGCTAGAAAGGGCGAGCAGTACTTC
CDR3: CSARKGEQYF

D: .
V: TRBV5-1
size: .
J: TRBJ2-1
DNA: TGCGCCAGCAGCTTGGGTCGGGGGCGCGCGAATGAGCAGTTCTTC
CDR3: CASSLGRGRANEQFF